The subject of this entry is one TCR beta chain. The data were taken from a study of cytomegalovirus exposure and HLA in healthy donors. V shed 3 bases, J shed 5 bases, and the junction held 12 bases outside the gene matches. The CDR3 consists of 18 residues. The germline V gene has CDR1 MGHDK and CDR2 SYGVNS. The PCR employed 60 Vbeta primers together with 13 Jbeta primers. Authors' analysis steps: In a later analysis, 79 million or so unique TCR beta chains included roughly 11 million shared by two or more donors. Generated by immunoSEQ multiplex PCR, the TCRdb table keeps only in-frame clones and is missing some. The V and J calls and the clone size are those of that table, but D and trimming were determined from the DNA. The sample shows 110,000 to 150,000 clones, about three quarters of them seen only once.

Sequenced: PBMCs. The sequence derives from a male donor in good health and CMV-seronegative. The chain has TRBV25-1 and TRBJ2-2; TRBD2 aligns across 10 bases. The CDR3 here is CASSEDRAGGGRTGELFF. CDR3 DNA sequence: TGTGCCAGCAGTGAGGACAGAGCGGGAGGGGGTCGGACCGGGGAGCTGTTTTTT.